The TCR beta chain described here comes from a study of blood T cell repertoires in COVID-19. Study details: Donors in the United States, Italy and Spain gave samples during acute or convalescent COVID-19.

Method: immunoSEQ multiplex PCR; TCRdb's copy keeps in-frame clones and lacks some. Of more than 150,000 clones in the sample, 80% are singletons; the top ten hold about 15%. Participants spanned ages about 18 to 90 years and resided in 20 to 30 US areas. Donors were grouped by their self-reported clinical history. Contact with a PCR-confirmed or clinician-diagnosed COVID-19 case occurred within 2 weeks of entry. With V trimmed by 4 bases and J by 5 bases, 12 bases remained unmatched. The CDR3 is 16 residues long. Per germline, CDR1 SGHRS and CDR2 YFSETQ. Material: PBMCs or T cells enriched from blood (not recorded which). The V call is TRBV5-1, the J call TRBJ2-1; 7 bases agree with TRBD2. The receptor was derived from a man aged 60 to 75 who had been exposed to COVID-19. The CDR3 DNA is TGCGCCAGCAGCGCCCAGACTAGCAGAGCTAACAATGAGCAGTTCTTC. Amino acid sequence: CASSAQTSRANNEQFF.